This T cell receptor beta chain was captured in a study of control samples from healthy donors and cancer patients. TCRdb's table, derived via immunoSEQ multiplex PCR, lists solely in-frame clones and lacks some. The data show under 70,000 clones, with about 96% seen just once and approximately 1% held by the top ten. The CDR3 runs 15 residues. Sequencing input: blood. The receptor was derived from a woman between 18 and 29 years old in good health. The rearrangement joins TRBV21-1 to TRBJ1-5; the table names TRBD1, a call not compared with the DNA. TRBV21-1 is marked as a pseudogene. The CDR3 loop is CASSKADSSNQPQHF. The CDR3 DNA reads as TGTGCCAGCAGCAAAGCGGACAGTAGCAATCAGCCCCAGCATTTT.